Following are 10 T cell receptor beta chains from one sample sequenced in a study of read filtering for tumor transcriptome and immune sequencing. The library was built from about 400 ng RNA with molecular barcoded adaptors for alpha/delta and beta/gamma chains. A single record per CDR3 protein comes from TCRdb applying MiXCR to the reads. This sample carries tens of thousands of distinct CDR3 sequences, around 20% of them seen once, and the ten largest clones take about a tenth. Sequences were obtained from a population of CD138-negative cells sorted from bone marrow. The receptors come from a donor at least 40 years old with multiple myeloma.

In this sample, this clonotype turned up many times. V is TRBV6-1 and J is TRBJ2-3; 7 bases fit TRBD2. This CDR3 is built from 16 residues. The ends lost 4 bases at V and 0 bases at J; junction bases unmatched: 7. Germline V gene sequence: CDR1 MNHNS, CDR2 SASEGT. The CDR3 protein is CASSALAASSTDTQYF. In nucleotides, the CDR3 is TGTGCCAGCAGTGCCCTAGCGGCTTCTAGCACAGATACGCAGTATTTT.

This clonotype was observed at least ten times. The V call is TRBV2, the J call TRBJ1-1, with TRBD1 identical over 9 bases. J lost 6 bases, V lost 2 bases, and 7 bases had no gene match. The CDR3 is 15 residues long. Germline lookup yields CDR1 SNHLY and CDR2 FYNNEI. The CDR3 DNA follows: TGTGCCAGCAGTGAATCAGGGACAGGGACTTCTGAAGCTTTCTTT. Protein sequence: CASSESGTGTSEAFF.

In this sample, this clonotype turned up a few times. The CDR3 sequence is CSARRATYEQYF. The CDR3 DNA reads TGCAGTGCTAGAAGGGCTACCTACGAGCAGTACTTC. The rearrangement uses TRBV20-1 and TRBJ2-7; D gene uncertain. Trimming took off 2 bases at V and 2 bases at J, with 7 bases between the two ends. The germline CDR1 and CDR2 sequences are DFQATT and SNEGSKA (reference sequence). There are 12 residues in the CDR3.

Comment on this clonotype: A clone one base away is much larger, so this may be a read error. This rearrangement joins TRBV20-1 to TRBJ2-7, with TRBD2 matching 8 bases. V shed 3 bases and J 2 bases; nucleotides not matched to a gene: 6. Germline CDR1 and CDR2: DFQATT and SNEGSKA (reference sequence). The CDR3 consists of 14 residues. The CDR3 DNA is TGCAGTGCTAGGCGGGTGACTAGCGCCTACGAGCAGTACTTC. It yields the protein CSARRVTSAYEQYF.

This clonotype was detected many times. V is TRBV29-1 and J is TRBJ1-2; D gene unclear. Germline V gene lookup returns CDR1 SQVTM and CDR2 ANQGSEA. V gave up 3 bases and J gave up 6 bases, with 2 bases separating them. The CDR3 loop spans 9 amino acids. CDR3 sequence: CSVDHGYTF. The CDR3 DNA reads as TGCAGCGTTGACCATGGCTACACCTTC.

The chain combines TRBV20-1 with TRBJ2-1; TRBD2 matches at 11 bases. J lost 7 bases, V lost 5 bases, and 13 bases had no gene match. CDR3 length: 16 residues. Germline-derived CDR1 and CDR2 are DFQATT and SNEGSKA (reference sequence). The CDR3 is CSARSLWTSGSNEQFF. CDR3 nucleotide sequence: TGCAGTGCTCGTTCCCTGTGGACTAGCGGGTCTAATGAGCAGTTCTTC.

Regarding this clonotype: The CDR3 does not close with the conserved phenylalanine or tryptophan, likely indicating a read error. Because the CDR3's place on the DNA is in doubt, the DNA is left out and the CDR3 is given as listed by TCRdb. The genes are TRBV18 and TRBJ2-3. In germline, CDR1 is KGHSH, CDR2 LQKENI. The CDR3 length equals 15 residues, ends included. This chain's CDR3 is CASSAPGLAADTRYS.

This clonotype was recorded at least ten times. The chain couples TRBV7-2 to TRBJ2-3, with D maybe TRBD2 (5 bases). Germline CDR1 and CDR2: SGHTA and FQGNSA. V lost 1 base to trimming and J lost 5 bases, with 10 bases between them. This CDR3 is built from 14 residues. The CDR3 bases are TGTGCCAGCAGCTTAGGGCCGGGGATAGATACGCAGTATTTT. Its translation is CASSLGPGIDTQYF.

This clonotype has a count of ten or more. The J gene is TRBJ2-3, the V gene TRBV5-1, with 7 bases fitting TRBD1. The CDR3 runs 15 residues. Germline assignment: CDR1 SGHRS and CDR2 YFSETQ. Trimming removed 4 bases from V and 4 bases from J; junction bases left unmatched: 9. The CDR3 protein is CASSPRQGGADTQYF. CDR3 bases: TGCGCCAGCAGCCCAAGACAGGGTGGCGCAGATACGCAGTATTTT. The entire variable domain, with the rest obtained from reference TRBV5-1 and TRBJ2-3, is as follows: KAGVTQTPRYLIKTRGQQVTLSCSPISGHRSVSWYQQTPGQGLQFLFEYFSETQRNKGNFPGRFSGRQFSNSRSEMNVSTLELGDSALYLCASSPRQGGADTQYFGPGTRLTVL.

A remark on this clonotype: Only one base separates this from a far larger clonotype, so it likely reflects a read error. This chain links TRBV7-8 with TRBJ2-1, with 13 bases matching TRBD2. V shed 5 bases and J 7 bases; nucleotides not matched to a gene: 17. CDR3 length: 19 residues. In germline, CDR1 is SGHVS, CDR2 FQNEAQ. The CDR3 nucleotides read TGTGCCAGCAGCATTGACCTGCGGACTAGCGGGAGTCGAATAAATGAGCAGTTCTTC. Protein product: CASSIDLRTSGSRINEQFF.